This T cell receptor (delta chain) was documented in a study of gamma-delta chains in newborns, infants, children. V lost 0 bases to trimming and J lost 3 bases; unmatched junction nucleotides: 12. The CDR3 is 21 residues long. Per the germline V gene, CDR1 is GEAIGNYY and CDR2 is EKD. This clone appeared a single time. TCRdb fed the reads to CATT. Of about 8,500 delta-chain clones detected, about 3.2% appear once; the ten largest clones hold approximately 15%. The chain employs TRDV2 and TRDJ3; 11 bases fit TRDD3. TCRdb carries no J gene annotation; the J gene was assigned here by matching the DNA with germline. The sample consisted of blood. This clonotype was obtained from a child who was a newborn, infant or young child, either healthy, febrile or measles-vaccinated (not recorded which). The CDR3 sequence: CACDTVADTGGYFWDTRQMFF. The CDR3 DNA reads TGTGCCTGTGACACCGTGGCCGATACTGGGGGATATTTCTGGGACACCCGACAGATGTTTTTC.